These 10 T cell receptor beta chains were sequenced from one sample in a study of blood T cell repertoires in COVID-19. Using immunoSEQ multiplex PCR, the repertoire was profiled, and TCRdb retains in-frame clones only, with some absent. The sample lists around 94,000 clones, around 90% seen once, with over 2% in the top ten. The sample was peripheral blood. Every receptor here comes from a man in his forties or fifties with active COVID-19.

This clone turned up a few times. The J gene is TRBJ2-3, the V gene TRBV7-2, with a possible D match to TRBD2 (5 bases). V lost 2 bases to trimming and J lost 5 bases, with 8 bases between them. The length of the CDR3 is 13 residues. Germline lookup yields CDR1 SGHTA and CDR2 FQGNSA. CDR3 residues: CASSLQSGDTQYF. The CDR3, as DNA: TGTGCCAGCAGCTTACAAAGCGGAGATACGCAGTATTTT.

Here the CDR3 reads CASSSGQQETQYF. The CDR3 DNA reads as TGTGCCAGCAGTTCAGGACAGCAAGAGACCCAGTACTTC. The V gene is TRBV28, the J gene TRBJ2-5, with D possibly being TRBD1 (6 bases). V gave up 4 bases and J gave up 2 bases, with 8 bases separating them. From germline, CDR1 is MDHEN and CDR2 SYDVKM. The CDR3 is 13 residues long.

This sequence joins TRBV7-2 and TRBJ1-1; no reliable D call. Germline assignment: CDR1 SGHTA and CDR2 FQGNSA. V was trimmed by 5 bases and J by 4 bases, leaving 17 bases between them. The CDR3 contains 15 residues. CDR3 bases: TGTGCCAGCAGCACACTCCCCACGCAGGTCACTGAAGCTTTCTTT. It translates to CASSTLPTQVTEAFF.

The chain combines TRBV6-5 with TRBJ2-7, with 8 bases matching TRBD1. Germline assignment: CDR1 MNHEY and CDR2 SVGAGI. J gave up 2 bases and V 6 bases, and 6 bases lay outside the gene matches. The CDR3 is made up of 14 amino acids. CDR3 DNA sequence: TGTGCCAGCAGCCTAACGGGACAGGCCTACGAGCAGTACTTC. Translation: CASSLTGQAYEQYF.

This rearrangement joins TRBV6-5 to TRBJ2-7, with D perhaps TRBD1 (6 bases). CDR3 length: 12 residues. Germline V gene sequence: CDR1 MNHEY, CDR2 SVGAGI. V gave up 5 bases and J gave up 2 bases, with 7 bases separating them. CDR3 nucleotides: TGTGCCAGCAGTACAGGGACCTACGAGCAGTACTTC. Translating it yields CASSTGTYEQYF.

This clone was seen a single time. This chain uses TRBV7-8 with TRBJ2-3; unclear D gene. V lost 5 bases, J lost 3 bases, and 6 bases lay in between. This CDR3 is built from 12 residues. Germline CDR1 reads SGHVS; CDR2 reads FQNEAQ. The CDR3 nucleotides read TGTGCCAGCAGCCGCCTGACAGATACGCAGTATTTT. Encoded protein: CASSRLTDTQYF.

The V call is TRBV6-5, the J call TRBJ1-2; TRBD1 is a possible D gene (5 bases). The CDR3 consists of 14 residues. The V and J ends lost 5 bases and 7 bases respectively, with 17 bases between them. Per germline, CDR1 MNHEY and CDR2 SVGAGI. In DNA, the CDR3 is TGTGCCAGCAGTCCCCTAGATCGGGGGGGTGGCTACACCTTC. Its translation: CASSPLDRGGGYTF.

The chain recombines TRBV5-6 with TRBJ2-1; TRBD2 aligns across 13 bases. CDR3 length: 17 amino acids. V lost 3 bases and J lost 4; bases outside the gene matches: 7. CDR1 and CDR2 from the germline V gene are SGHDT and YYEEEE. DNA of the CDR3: TGTGCCAGCAGCTCGCTCCGGACTAGCGGGGGTTACAATGAGCAGTTCTTC. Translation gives CASSSLRTSGGYNEQFF.

The CDR3 here is CASSTDRVAEAFF. Written as DNA, the CDR3 is TGTGCCAGCAGCACCGACAGGGTCGCTGAAGCTTTCTTT. The rearrangement joins TRBV7-2 to TRBJ1-1; TRBD1 agrees at 7 bases. The germline CDR1 and CDR2 sequences are SGHTA and FQGNSA. Trimming took 5 bases from V and 6 from J; bases not matched to a gene: 6. This CDR3 comprises 13 residues.

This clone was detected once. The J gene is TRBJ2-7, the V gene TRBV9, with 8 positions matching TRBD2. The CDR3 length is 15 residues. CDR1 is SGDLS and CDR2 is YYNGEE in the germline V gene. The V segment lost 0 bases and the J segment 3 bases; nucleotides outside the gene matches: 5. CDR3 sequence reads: CASSVDSGTYYEQYF. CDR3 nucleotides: TGTGCCAGCAGCGTAGATAGCGGGACCTACTACGAGCAGTACTTC.